Reported below is one T cell receptor beta chain. The antigen is undetermined. The trim removed 3 bases at V and 7 bases at J, leaving 9 bases unmatched. The CDR3 runs 15 residues. CDR1 and CDR2 (germline): SGHAT, FQNNGV. Clones were read by immunoSEQ multiplex PCR, and TCRdb kept only the in-frame ones, dropping some. The table records about 100,000 clones, around 88% of them present only once. The data were obtained in a study of PD-1 blockade in classical Hodgkin lymphoma. Each patient relapsed following autologous stem cell transplantation, and prior brentuximab vedotin exposure differed. Study-wide results and caveats: Baseline TCR diversity was reportedly lower in newly diagnosed patients than in healthy donors. It was reported as lower still in relapsed/refractory patients. Why repertoires differed is undefined; disease activity or prior therapy possibly contributed.

The chain joins TRBV11-2 to TRBJ1-5, with 7 bases fitting TRBD1. This TCR derives from a human donor with classical Hodgkin lymphoma. The source was peripheral blood mononuclear cells (PBMCs), collected before the second cycle of nivolumab. In DNA, the CDR3 is TGTGCCAGCAGCTTGACCGCAGGGGGTGGGCAGCCCCAGCATTTT. Its protein is CASSLTAGGGQPQHF.